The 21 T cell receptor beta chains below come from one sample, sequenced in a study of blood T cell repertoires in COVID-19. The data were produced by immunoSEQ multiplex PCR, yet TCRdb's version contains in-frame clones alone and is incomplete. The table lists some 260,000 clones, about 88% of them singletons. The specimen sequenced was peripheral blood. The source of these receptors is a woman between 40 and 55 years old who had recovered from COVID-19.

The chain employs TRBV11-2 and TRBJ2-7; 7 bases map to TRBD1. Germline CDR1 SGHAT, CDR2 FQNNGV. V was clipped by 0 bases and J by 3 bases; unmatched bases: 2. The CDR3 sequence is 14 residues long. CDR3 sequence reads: CASSLESGGYEQYF. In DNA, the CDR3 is TGTGCCAGCAGCTTAGAATCAGGGGGCTACGAGCAGTACTTC.

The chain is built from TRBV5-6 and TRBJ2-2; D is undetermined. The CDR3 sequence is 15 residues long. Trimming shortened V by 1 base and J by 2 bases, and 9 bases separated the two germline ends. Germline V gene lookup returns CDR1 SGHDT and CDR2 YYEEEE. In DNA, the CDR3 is TGTGCCAGCAGCTTGCGTCTAATTAACACCGGGGAGCTGTTTTTT. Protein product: CASSLRLINTGELFF.

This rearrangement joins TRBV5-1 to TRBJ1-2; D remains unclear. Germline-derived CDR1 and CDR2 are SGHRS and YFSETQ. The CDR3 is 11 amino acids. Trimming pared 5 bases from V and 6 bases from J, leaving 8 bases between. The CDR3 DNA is TGCGCCAGCAGTGGCGCGGATGGCTACACCTTC. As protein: CASSGADGYTF.

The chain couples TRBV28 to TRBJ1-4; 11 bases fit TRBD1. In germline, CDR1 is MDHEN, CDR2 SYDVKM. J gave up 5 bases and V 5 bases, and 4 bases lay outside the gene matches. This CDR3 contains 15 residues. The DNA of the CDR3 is TGTGCCAGCAGTCTAAGGACAGGGGGCAATGAAAAACTGTTTTTT. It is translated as CASSLRTGGNEKLFF.

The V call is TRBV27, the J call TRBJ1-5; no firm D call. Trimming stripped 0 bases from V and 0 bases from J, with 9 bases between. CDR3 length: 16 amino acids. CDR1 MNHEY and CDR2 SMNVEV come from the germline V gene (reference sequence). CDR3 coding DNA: TGTGCCAGCAGTTTATCGTCGACAAATAGCAATCAGCCCCAGCATTTT. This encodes CASSLSSTNSNQPQHF.

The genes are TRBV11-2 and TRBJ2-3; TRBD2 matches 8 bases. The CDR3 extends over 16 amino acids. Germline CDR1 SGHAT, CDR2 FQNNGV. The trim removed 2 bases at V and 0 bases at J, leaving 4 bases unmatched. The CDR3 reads CASSLLSSGSTDTQYF. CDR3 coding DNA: TGTGCCAGCAGCTTACTCTCTAGCGGGAGCACAGATACGCAGTATTTT.

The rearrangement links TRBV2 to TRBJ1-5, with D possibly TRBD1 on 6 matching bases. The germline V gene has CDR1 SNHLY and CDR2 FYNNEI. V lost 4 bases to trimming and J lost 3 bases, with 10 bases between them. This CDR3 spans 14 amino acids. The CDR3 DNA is TGTGCCAGCAGTGCCTCAGGGGCCAATCAGCCCCAGCATTTT. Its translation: CASSASGANQPQHF.

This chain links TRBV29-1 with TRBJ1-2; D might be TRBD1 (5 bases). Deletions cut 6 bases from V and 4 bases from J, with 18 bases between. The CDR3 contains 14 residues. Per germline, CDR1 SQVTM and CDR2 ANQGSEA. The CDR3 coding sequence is TGCAGCGTCCTCGACGGGGGGGTCCTCTATGGCTACACCTTC. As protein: CSVLDGGVLYGYTF.

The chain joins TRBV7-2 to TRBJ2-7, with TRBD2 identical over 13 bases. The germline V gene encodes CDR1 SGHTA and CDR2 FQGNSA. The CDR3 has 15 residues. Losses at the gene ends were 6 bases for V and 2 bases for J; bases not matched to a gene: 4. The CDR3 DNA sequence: TGTGCCAGCAGACGGACTAGCGGGGGAGCCTACGAGCAGTACTTC. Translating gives CASRRTSGGAYEQYF.

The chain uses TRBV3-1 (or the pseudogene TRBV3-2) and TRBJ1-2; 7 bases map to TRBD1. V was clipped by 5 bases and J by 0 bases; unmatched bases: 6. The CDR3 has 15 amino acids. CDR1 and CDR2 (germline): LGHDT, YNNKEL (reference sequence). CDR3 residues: CASSITGVSNYGYTF. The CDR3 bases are TGTGCCAGCAGCATCACAGGGGTTTCTAACTATGGCTACACCTTC.

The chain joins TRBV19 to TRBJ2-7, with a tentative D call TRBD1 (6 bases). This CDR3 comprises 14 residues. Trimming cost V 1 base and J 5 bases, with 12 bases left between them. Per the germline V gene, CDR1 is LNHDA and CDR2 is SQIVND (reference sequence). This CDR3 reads CASSIAGDHNEQYF. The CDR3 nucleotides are TGTGCCAGTAGTATAGCAGGGGACCACAACGAGCAGTACTTC.

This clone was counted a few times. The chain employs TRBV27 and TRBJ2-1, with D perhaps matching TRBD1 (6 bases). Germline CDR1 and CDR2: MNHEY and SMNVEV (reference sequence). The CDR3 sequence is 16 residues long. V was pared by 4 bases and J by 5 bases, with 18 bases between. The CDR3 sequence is CASSSTGTRGHNEQFF. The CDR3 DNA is TGTGCCAGCAGTTCAACAGGGACCCGCGGGCACAATGAGCAGTTCTTC.

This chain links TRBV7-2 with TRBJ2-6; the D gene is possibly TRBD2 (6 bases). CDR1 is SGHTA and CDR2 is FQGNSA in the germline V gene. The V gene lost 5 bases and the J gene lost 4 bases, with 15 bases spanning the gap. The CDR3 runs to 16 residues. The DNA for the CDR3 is TGTGCCAGCAGCCGTCAGGAGGGGTTAGGGGCCAACGTCCTGACTTTC. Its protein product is CASSRQEGLGANVLTF. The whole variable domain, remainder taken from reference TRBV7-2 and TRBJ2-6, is GAGVSQSPSNKVTEKGKDVELRCDPISGHTALYWYRQSLGQGLEFLIYFQGNSAPDKSGLPSDRFSAERTGGSVSTLTIQRTQQEDSAVYLCASSRQEGLGANVLTFGAGSRLTVL.

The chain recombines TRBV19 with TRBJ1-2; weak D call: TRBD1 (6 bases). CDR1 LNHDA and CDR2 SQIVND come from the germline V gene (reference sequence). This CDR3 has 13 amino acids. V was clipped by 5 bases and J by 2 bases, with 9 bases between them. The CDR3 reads CASSLTGNYGYTF. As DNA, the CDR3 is TGTGCCAGTAGTCTGACAGGCAACTATGGCTACACCTTC.

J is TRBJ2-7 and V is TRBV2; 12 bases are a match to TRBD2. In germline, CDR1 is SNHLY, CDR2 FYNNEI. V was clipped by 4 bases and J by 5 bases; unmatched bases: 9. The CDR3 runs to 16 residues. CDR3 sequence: CASSGMTSGRSHEQYF. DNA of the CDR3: TGTGCCAGCAGTGGGATGACTAGCGGGAGATCGCACGAGCAGTACTTC.

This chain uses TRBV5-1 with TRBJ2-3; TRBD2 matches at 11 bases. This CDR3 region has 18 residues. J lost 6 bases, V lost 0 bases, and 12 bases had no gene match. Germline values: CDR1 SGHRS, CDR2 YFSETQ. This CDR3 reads CASSLGSGTSGLRDTQYF. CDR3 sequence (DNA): TGCGCCAGCAGCTTGGGATCGGGGACTAGCGGACTCAGGGATACGCAGTATTTT.

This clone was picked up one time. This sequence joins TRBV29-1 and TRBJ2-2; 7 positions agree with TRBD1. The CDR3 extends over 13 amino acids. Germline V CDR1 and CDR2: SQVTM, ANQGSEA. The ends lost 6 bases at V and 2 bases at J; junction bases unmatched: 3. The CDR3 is CSVGTVNTGELFF. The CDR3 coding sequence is TGCAGCGTGGGGACAGTCAACACCGGGGAGCTGTTTTTT.

Here the CDR3 DNA reads TGTGCCAGCAGCCCCTGGGCAGGTCTGGATACGCAGTATTTT. Translation gives CASSPWAGLDTQYF. V usage is TRBV9 and J usage is TRBJ2-3; D unresolved. Per the germline V gene, CDR1 is SGDLS and CDR2 is YYNGEE. The CDR3 runs 14 residues. Trimming pared 4 bases from V and 6 bases from J, leaving 15 bases between. Based on the CDR3 plus reference TRBV9 and TRBJ2-3, the full variable domain is DSGVTQTPKHLITATGQRVTLRCSPRSGDLSVYWYQQSLDQGLQFLIQYYNGEERAKGNILERFSAQQFPDLHSELNLSSLELGDSALYFCASSPWAGLDTQYFGPGTRLTVL.

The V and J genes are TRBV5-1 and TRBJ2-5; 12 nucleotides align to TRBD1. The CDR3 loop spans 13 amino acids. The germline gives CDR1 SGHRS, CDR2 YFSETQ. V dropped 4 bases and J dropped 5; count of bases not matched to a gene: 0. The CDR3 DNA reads TGCGCCAGCAGCGGGACAGGGGGCGAGACCCAGTACTTC. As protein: CASSGTGGETQYF.

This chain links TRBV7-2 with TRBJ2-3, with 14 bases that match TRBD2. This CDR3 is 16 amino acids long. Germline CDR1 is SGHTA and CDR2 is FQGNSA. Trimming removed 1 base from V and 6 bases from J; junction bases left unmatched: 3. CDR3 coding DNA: TGTGCCAGCAGCTTAGAACGGACTAGCGGGAGGGATACGCAGTATTTT. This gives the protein CASSLERTSGRDTQYF.

The CDR3 DNA reads as TGTGCCAGCAGCCGCCCTACTACAGGGGGCGCCTACGAGCAGTACTTC. Protein product: CASSRPTTGGAYEQYF. This sequence joins TRBV25-1 and TRBJ2-7; 9 bases are shared with TRBD1. The trim removed 6 bases at V and 2 bases at J, leaving 11 bases unmatched. Germline loops: CDR1 MGHDK, CDR2 SYGVNS. The CDR3 contains 16 residues.